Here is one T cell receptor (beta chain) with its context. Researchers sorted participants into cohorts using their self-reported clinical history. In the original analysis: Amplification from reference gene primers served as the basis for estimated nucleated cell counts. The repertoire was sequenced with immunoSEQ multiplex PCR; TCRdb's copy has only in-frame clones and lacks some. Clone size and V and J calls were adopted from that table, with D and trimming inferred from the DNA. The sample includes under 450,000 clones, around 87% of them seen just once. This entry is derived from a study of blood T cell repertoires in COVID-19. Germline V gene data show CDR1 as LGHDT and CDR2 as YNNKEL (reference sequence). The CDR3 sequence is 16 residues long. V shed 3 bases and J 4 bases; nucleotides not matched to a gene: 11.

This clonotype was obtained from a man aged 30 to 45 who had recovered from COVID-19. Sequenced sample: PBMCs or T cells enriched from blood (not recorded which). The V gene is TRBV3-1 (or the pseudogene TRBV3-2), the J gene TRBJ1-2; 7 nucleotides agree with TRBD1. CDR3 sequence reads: CASSHHSSGGGYGYTF. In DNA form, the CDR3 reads TGTGCCAGCAGCCATCATTCCTCAGGGGGTGGCTATGGCTACACCTTC.